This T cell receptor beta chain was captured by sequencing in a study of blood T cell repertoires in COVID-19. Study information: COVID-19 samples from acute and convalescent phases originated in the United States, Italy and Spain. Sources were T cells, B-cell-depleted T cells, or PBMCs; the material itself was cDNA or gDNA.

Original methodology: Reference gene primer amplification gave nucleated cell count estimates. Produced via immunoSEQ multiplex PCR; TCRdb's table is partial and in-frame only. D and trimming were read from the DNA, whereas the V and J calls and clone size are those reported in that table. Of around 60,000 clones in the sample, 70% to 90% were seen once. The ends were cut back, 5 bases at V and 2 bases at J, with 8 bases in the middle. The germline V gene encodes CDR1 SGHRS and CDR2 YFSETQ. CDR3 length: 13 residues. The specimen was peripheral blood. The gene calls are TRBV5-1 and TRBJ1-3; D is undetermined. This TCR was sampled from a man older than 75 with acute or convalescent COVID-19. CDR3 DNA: TGCGCCAGCAGTGCCACGGCTGGAAACACCATATATTTT. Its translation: CASSATAGNTIYF.